Each of the 18 T cell receptor beta chains below was sequenced from the same sample in a study of Ad26.COV2.S vaccination and SARS-CoV-2 variants (dated by TCRdb to the early 2020s). The method behind the library was the immunoSEQ multiplex PCR assay. TCRdb retrieved this table from immuneACCESS and kept in-frame rearrangements only. Not all clones are present; in checked studies, unresolved V genes account for under half, and no reason is known for the remainder. A total of approximately 400,000 clones appear in this sample, about 90% of them only once. The ten largest clones capture 3.9% of the sample. The sample's time point label, in plain terms: individuals recovered from natural SARS-CoV-2 infection. Source: peripheral blood, taken after recovery from COVID-19. Receptor source: a human donor who had recovered from COVID-19.

The rearrangement links TRBV28 to TRBJ2-4; TRBD2 agrees at 16 bases. Germline assignment: CDR1 MDHEN and CDR2 SYDVKM. V was clipped by 4 bases and J by 0 bases; unmatched bases: 6. The CDR3 has 19 residues. This chain's CDR3 is CASSSDGTSGGVAKNIQYF. CDR3 nucleotide sequence: TGTGCCAGCAGTTCCGACGGGACTAGCGGGGGGGTAGCCAAAAACATTCAGTACTTC.

V gene TRBV6-5 combines with J gene TRBJ2-3; tentatively, D is TRBD1 or TRBD2 (5 bases each). The CDR3 has 15 amino acids. The V gene lost 6 bases and the J gene lost 0 bases, with 13 bases spanning the gap. In germline, CDR1 is MNHEY, CDR2 SVGAGI. For the CDR3, the DNA is TGTGCCAGCAGACGACAGCCGGGGAGCACAGATACGCAGTATTTT. It encodes CASRRQPGSTDTQYF.

The chain has TRBV7-2 and TRBJ2-5; tentative D call: TRBD2 (6 bases). V was shortened by 5 bases and J by 1 base, with 11 bases between the two germline ends. The germline V gene encodes CDR1 SGHTA and CDR2 FQGNSA. CDR3 size: 14 residues. CDR3 DNA sequence: TGTGCCAGCAGCCCACCGGGAGTCCAAGAGACCCAGTACTTC. This sequence encodes CASSPPGVQETQYF.

The chain combines TRBV6-5 with TRBJ1-5; no clear D. The germline V and J ends were trimmed by 6 bases and 1 base, with 13 bases remaining between them. The CDR3 is 15 residues long. Germline assignment: CDR1 MNHEY and CDR2 SVGAGI. In nucleotides, the CDR3 is TGTGCCAGCAGAGACGGGATTTTGAGCAATCAGCCCCAGCATTTT. It yields the protein CASRDGILSNQPQHF.

V gene TRBV19 combines with J gene TRBJ2-1, with TRBD2 matching over 10 bases. Looked up from germline, CDR1 is LNHDA and CDR2 is SQIVND (reference sequence). V trimming: 6 bases; J trimming: 7 bases; junction bases outside the gene matches: 9. The CDR3 consists of 15 residues. As DNA, the CDR3 is TGTGCCAGTAGAAGCGGGGGGGCCTTGGGAAATGAGCAGTTCTTC. Translated, it gives CASRSGGALGNEQFF.

The V gene is TRBV18, the J gene TRBJ1-6; TRBD1 agrees at 7 bases. The length of the CDR3 is 17 residues. Germline V CDR1 and CDR2: KGHSH, LQKENI. The V segment lost 4 bases and the J segment 7 bases; nucleotides outside the gene matches: 13. Here the CDR3 reads CASSQNLPGTANSPLHF. As DNA, the CDR3 is TGTGCCAGCTCACAGAATTTACCCGGGACAGCAAATTCACCCCTCCACTTT.

The chain employs TRBV7-2 and TRBJ1-2, with D unresolved. The V end was cut by 3 bases, the J end by 3 bases, with 11 bases between. Germline V gives CDR1 SGHTA, CDR2 FQGNSA. The CDR3 loop spans 14 amino acids. For the CDR3, the DNA is TGTGCCAGCAGCTTTAGGGTTGGTGACTATGGCTACACCTTC. Amino acid sequence: CASSFRVGDYGYTF.

The chain joins TRBV6-4 to TRBJ1-3; TRBD1 matches at 8 bases. From germline, CDR1 is MRHNA and CDR2 SNTAGT. The CDR3 runs to 18 residues. V gave up 5 bases and J gave up 8 bases; unmatched junction bases: 20. This chain's CDR3 is CASSRVRNLGQEVDTIYF. The CDR3 nucleotides are TGTGCCAGCAGTCGGGTACGTAATCTGGGACAGGAGGTGGACACCATATATTTT.

The chain carries TRBV9 and TRBJ2-2; 11 positions match TRBD1. With V trimmed by 4 bases and J by 4 bases, 9 bases remained unmatched. Per the germline V gene, CDR1 is SGDLS and CDR2 is YYNGEE. The CDR3 consists of 17 residues. DNA of the CDR3: TGTGCCAGCAGCCCGGGGACAGGGGGAACGGTCACCGGGGAGCTGTTTTTT. It is translated as CASSPGTGGTVTGELFF.

The rearrangement uses TRBV7-9 and TRBJ1-3; D gene unclear. CDR1 is SEHNR, CDR2 FQNEAQ, per germline (reference sequence). V was cut by 6 bases and J by 2 bases, with 14 bases left in between. There are 15 residues in the CDR3. CDR3 region: CASSPPVVTGNTIYF. CDR3 in DNA: TGTGCCAGCAGTCCTCCTGTGGTCACTGGAAACACCATATATTTT.

V is TRBV4-1 and J is TRBJ2-7; D may be TRBD2 (5 bases). This CDR3 contains 16 residues. The germline V gene encodes CDR1 MGHRA and CDR2 YSYEKL. Trimming removed 0 bases from V and 2 bases from J, with 14 bases in between. In nucleotides, the CDR3 is TGCGCCAGCAGCCAAGATTATGCGGGCAGGCCCTACGAGCAGTACTTC. Translated: CASSQDYAGRPYEQYF.

This rearrangement joins TRBV11-2 to TRBJ1-5; D is perhaps TRBD1 (5 bases). Germline assignment: CDR1 SGHAT and CDR2 FQNNGV. V shed 5 bases and J shed 8 bases, with 10 bases lying between them. The CDR3 is made up of 12 amino acids. The CDR3 DNA reads as TGTGCCAGCAGCCGTGGGGCGGAGCCCCAGCATTTT. Residues: CASSRGAEPQHF.

The chain couples TRBV25-1 to TRBJ2-7, with 9 bases lining up with TRBD1. Trimming removed 2 bases from V and 4 bases from J; junction bases left unmatched: 6. The CDR3 totals 15 residues. In germline, CDR1 is MGHDK, CDR2 SYGVNS. CDR3 region: CASSEPGTGLYEQYF. The CDR3 bases are TGTGCCAGCAGTGAACCCGGGACAGGGTTATACGAGCAGTACTTC.

Concerning this clone itself: Distinct nucleotide sequences in the sample also encode this CDR3. The CDR3 loop is CASSLGGQETQYF. CDR3 in DNA: TGTGCCAGCAGTTTGGGCGGGCAAGAGACCCAGTACTTC. The chain uses TRBV12-3 or TRBV12-4 and TRBJ2-5; D may be TRBD2 (5 bases). Trimming took off 3 bases at V and 2 bases at J, with 7 bases between the two ends. The CDR3 spans 13 residues.

The chain uses TRBV9 and TRBJ2-3; TRBD2 aligns across 7 bases. CDR3 length: 15 amino acids. Unmatched junction bases numbered 6, after V lost 4 bases and J lost 1 base. CDR1 and CDR2 (germline): SGDLS, YYNGEE. CDR3 sequence: CASSPHSGGTDTQYF. CDR3 nucleotide sequence: TGTGCCAGCAGCCCACACAGCGGGGGCACAGATACGCAGTATTTT.

CDR3 loop: CASSLSGGFVSDTQYF. The CDR3 nucleotides read TGCGCCAGCAGCTTGAGCGGGGGGTTTGTCTCAGATACGCAGTATTTT. The gene calls are TRBV5-1 and TRBJ2-3, with 9 bases fitting TRBD2. CDR1 is SGHRS and CDR2 is YFSETQ in the germline V gene. The CDR3 spans 16 residues. V lost 1 base, J lost 4 bases, and 7 bases stayed unmatched.

J is TRBJ1-5 and V is TRBV28, with 9 nucleotides matching TRBD1. V lost 1 base and J lost 6; bases outside the gene matches: 7. The CDR3 consists of 16 residues. Germline assignment: CDR1 MDHEN and CDR2 SYDVKM. In DNA, the CDR3 is TGTGCCAGCAGTTTATCCCCGGGACAGGGAGGTCAGCCCCAGCATTTT. Translating it yields CASSLSPGQGGQPQHF.

The rearrangement uses TRBV5-4 and TRBJ2-1; maybe TRBD2 (5 bases). V was shortened by 0 bases and J by 9 bases, with 19 bases between the two germline ends. Germline assignment: CDR1 SGHNT and CDR2 YYREEE (reference sequence). This CDR3 contains 16 residues. This CDR3 is CASSLAARTSRGEQFF. CDR3 sequence (DNA): TGTGCCAGCAGCTTGGCTGCGCGAACCTCCCGGGGTGAGCAGTTCTTC.